The 23 T cell receptor beta chains reported below all come from one sample, sequenced in a study of blood T cell repertoires in COVID-19. Repertoires were generated with immunoSEQ multiplex PCR, while TCRdb's copy carries only in-frame clones and drops some. The sample contains approximately 200,000 clones, around four fifths of which appear only once. The specimen sequenced was peripheral blood. The receptors were sampled from a woman aged 55 to 70 who had recovered from COVID-19.

The J gene is TRBJ2-4, the V gene TRBV7-9; 9 positions match TRBD2. Trimming at V came to 5 bases and at J to 5 bases, leaving 16 bases not matched to a gene. Germline CDR1 and CDR2: SEHNR and FQNEAQ (reference sequence). The CDR3 is 18 amino acids. CDR3 amino acids: CASSAPPDLRGGENIQYF. In DNA, the CDR3 is TGTGCCAGCAGCGCCCCGCCCGATTTGCGGGGGGGCGAAAACATTCAGTACTTC.

V usage is TRBV5-1 and J usage is TRBJ2-1, with D possibly TRBD2 on 5 matching bases. Germline V CDR1 and CDR2: SGHRS, YFSETQ. V lost 0 bases, J lost 6 bases, and 16 bases lay in between. The CDR3 runs to 16 residues. CDR3 DNA: TGCGCCAGCAGCTTGGTGGGCGGGCAGGCAATCAATGAGCAGTTCTTC. Translating it yields CASSLVGGQAINEQFF.

This chain joins TRBV18 and TRBJ1-1; D is ambiguous. Germline CDR1 is KGHSH and CDR2 is LQKENI. V lost 4 bases and J 0 bases, leaving 9 bases between the germline ends. The CDR3 contains 14 residues. The CDR3 nucleotides are TGTGCCAGCTCACGTCTCACAGTGAACACTGAAGCTTTCTTT. The encoded protein is CASSRLTVNTEAFF. Combining the CDR3 with reference TRBV18 and TRBJ1-1 gives the whole variable domain NAGVMQNPRHLVRRRGQEARLRCSPMKGHSHVYWYRQLPEEGLKFMVYLQKENIIDESGMPKERFSAEFPKEGPSILRIQQVVRGDSAAYFCASSRLTVNTEAFFGQGTRLTVV.

This chain uses TRBV7-2 with TRBJ1-1, with TRBD1 matching 9 bases. CDR1 and CDR2 (germline): SGHTA, FQGNSA. This CDR3 is 16 amino acids long. V shed 1 base, J shed 5 bases, and the junction held 8 bases outside the gene matches. In nucleotides, the CDR3 is TGTGCCAGCAGCTTAGGAGGCCCGGGACAGGGAACTGAAGCTTTCTTT. Amino acids: CASSLGGPGQGTEAFF.

The genes are TRBV11-2 and TRBJ1-2; unclear D gene. Trimming left V 5 bases short and J 1 base short, with 8 bases between. This CDR3 comprises 13 residues. In germline, CDR1 is SGHAT, CDR2 FQNNGV. This CDR3 is CASSPGINYGYTF. The CDR3 DNA reads as TGTGCCAGCAGCCCCGGGATTAACTATGGCTACACCTTC. Based on the CDR3 plus reference TRBV11-2 and TRBJ1-2, the full variable domain is EAGVAQSPRYKIIEKRQSVAFWCNPISGHATLYWYQQILGQGPKLLIQFQNNGVVDDSQLPKDRFSAERLKGVDSTLKIQPAKLEDSAVYLCASSPGINYGYTFGSGTRLTVV.

The rearrangement links TRBV3-1 (or the pseudogene TRBV3-2) to TRBJ2-3, with D hard to call. CDR1 is LGHDT and CDR2 is YNNKEL in the germline V gene (reference sequence). The CDR3 has 14 amino acids. The V gene lost 0 bases and the J gene lost 6 bases, with 10 bases spanning the gap. The CDR3 reads CASSQDGPHDTQYF. The CDR3 region has the DNA TGTGCCAGCAGCCAAGATGGCCCCCATGATACGCAGTATTTT.

V gene TRBV7-6 combines with J gene TRBJ1-2; 9 nucleotides match TRBD1. With V trimmed by 5 bases and J by 4 bases, 2 bases remained unmatched. This CDR3 has 13 amino acids. The germline gives CDR1 SGHVS, CDR2 FNYEAQ. CDR3 nucleotide sequence: TGTGCCAGCAGCCCGGGACAGGGCTATGGCTACACCTTC. Translated: CASSPGQGYGYTF.

The rearrangement joins TRBV2 to TRBJ1-5, with D unclear. V was trimmed by 7 bases and J by 0 bases, leaving 19 bases between them. CDR1 SNHLY and CDR2 FYNNEI come from the germline V gene. The CDR3 is 17 residues long. The CDR3 here is CASISEPDFYSNQPQHF. For the CDR3, the DNA is TGTGCCAGCATCTCGGAACCCGACTTTTATAGCAATCAGCCCCAGCATTTT.

This clone has just a few counts. The sample contains more than one DNA sequence encoding this CDR3. The chain has TRBV12-3 or TRBV12-4 and TRBJ1-2; D remains ambiguous. This CDR3 is 12 amino acids long. The germline V and J ends were trimmed by 5 bases and 8 bases, with 12 bases remaining between them. DNA for the CDR3: TGTGCCAGCAGTCCCGGGGTTCGGGGCTACACCTTC. Residues: CASSPGVRGYTF.

The chain combines TRBV3-1 (or the pseudogene TRBV3-2) with TRBJ2-5; 9 nucleotides agree with TRBD2. Unmatched junction bases numbered 16, after V lost 0 bases and J lost 5 bases. This CDR3 comprises 19 residues. CDR1 is LGHDT, CDR2 YNNKEL, per germline (reference sequence). In DNA form, the CDR3 reads TGTGCCAGCAGCCAAGACCGGACTAGCGTGGGCCCCTTTGTGGAGACCCAGTACTTC. This codes for CASSQDRTSVGPFVETQYF.

This chain uses TRBV9 with TRBJ1-1; D gene unclear. CDR3 length equals 15 residues. The germline CDR1 and CDR2 sequences are SGDLS and YYNGEE. Trimming took 3 bases from V and 0 from J, leaving 12 bases between them. CDR3 residues: CASSADSGMNTEAFF. The CDR3 bases are TGTGCCAGCAGCGCGGACTCGGGCATGAACACTGAAGCTTTCTTT. Full variable domain (outside the CDR3, taken from reference TRBV9 and TRBJ1-1): DSGVTQTPKHLITATGQRVTLRCSPRSGDLSVYWYQQSLDQGLQFLIQYYNGEERAKGNILERFSAQQFPDLHSELNLSSLELGDSALYFCASSADSGMNTEAFFGQGTRLTVV.

The chain links TRBV9 to TRBJ2-3, with D perhaps matching TRBD1 (7 bases). CDR1 and CDR2 (germline): SGDLS, YYNGEE. The CDR3 sequence is 15 residues long. V was clipped by 1 base and J by 5 bases, with 14 bases between them. The CDR3 protein is CASSVLGGGKDTQYF. The DNA for the CDR3 is TGTGCCAGCAGCGTACTAGGGGGCGGGAAAGATACGCAGTATTTT.

The chain recombines TRBV7-2 with TRBJ2-3; TRBD2 aligns across 12 bases. There are 17 residues in the CDR3. With V trimmed by 0 bases and J by 2 bases, 3 bases remained unmatched. Germline CDR1 SGHTA, CDR2 FQGNSA. The DNA of the CDR3 is TGTGCCAGCAGCTTAGCTGGACTAGCGGGACCCACAGATACGCAGTATTTT. The encoded protein is CASSLAGLAGPTDTQYF.

The rearrangement joins TRBV5-1 to TRBJ2-3; 15 bases line up with TRBD2. V gave up 2 bases and J gave up 0 bases; unmatched junction bases: 1. The length of the CDR3 is 17 residues. CDR1 and CDR2 from the germline V gene are SGHRS and YFSETQ. The chain's CDR3 is CASSLGLAGGSTDTQYF. In nucleotides, the CDR3 is TGCGCCAGCAGCTTAGGACTAGCGGGGGGGAGCACAGATACGCAGTATTTT.

This clone was detected a few times. This sequence joins TRBV4-2 and TRBJ2-1, with TRBD2 matching 7 bases. With V trimmed by 0 bases and J by 7 bases, 9 bases remained unmatched. The CDR3 has 16 amino acids. From germline, CDR1 is LGHNA and CDR2 YNFKEQ. This chain's CDR3 is CASSQEAGVNVNEQFF. The CDR3 coding sequence is TGTGCCAGCAGCCAAGAGGCGGGGGTGAATGTTAATGAGCAGTTCTTC.

The chain has TRBV5-1 and TRBJ2-5, with D possibly being TRBD2 (6 bases). V was pared by 1 base and J by 3 bases, with 13 bases between. The CDR3 loop spans 15 amino acids. Per the germline V gene, CDR1 is SGHRS and CDR2 is YFSETQ. The CDR3 spells CASSLYGGSKETQYF. Written as DNA, the CDR3 is TGCGCCAGCAGCTTGTATGGGGGGAGCAAAGAGACCCAGTACTTC. Full variable domain (missing parts from reference TRBV5-1 and TRBJ2-5): KAGVTQTPRYLIKTRGQQVTLSCSPISGHRSVSWYQQTPGQGLQFLFEYFSETQRNKGNFPGRFSGRQFSNSRSEMNVSTLELGDSALYLCASSLYGGSKETQYFGPGTRLLVL.

This clone was found a few times. The chain is built from TRBV5-6 and TRBJ1-2; 10 bases fit TRBD1. The germline gives CDR1 SGHDT, CDR2 YYEEEE. Unmatched junction bases numbered 7, after V lost 6 bases and J lost 5 bases. The CDR3 has 14 amino acids. In DNA, the CDR3 is TGTGCCAGCAAGACAGGGGGCTTTGGGTATGGCTACACCTTC. It yields the protein CASKTGGFGYGYTF.

The chain uses TRBV5-4 and TRBJ2-1; D unresolved. The CDR3 consists of 17 residues. V was trimmed by 6 bases and J by 0 bases, leaving 19 bases between them. Per the germline V gene, CDR1 is SGHNT and CDR2 is YYREEE (reference sequence). Here the CDR3 reads CASTNSDTPSSYNEQFF. CDR3 nucleotides: TGTGCCAGCACCAATTCCGACACCCCGAGCTCCTACAATGAGCAGTTCTTC.

This clone occurred once. CDR3 bases: TGTGCCAGCAGCCTGACAGGGGTTGGAAACACCATATATTTT. This sequence encodes CASSLTGVGNTIYF. The rearrangement joins TRBV7-2 to TRBJ1-3, with 8 nucleotides matching TRBD1. The germline gives CDR1 SGHTA, CDR2 FQGNSA. CDR3 length: 14 residues. Unmatched junction bases numbered 3, after V lost 5 bases and J lost 3 bases.

CDR3 DNA: TGTGCCAGCAGCGACAGGACTGAAGCTTTCTTT. It encodes CASSDRTEAFF. J is TRBJ1-1 and V is TRBV6-5; possibly TRBD1 for D (6 bases). Deletions cut 6 bases from V and 5 bases from J, with 7 bases between. This CDR3 has 11 residues. Germline V gene lookup returns CDR1 MNHEY and CDR2 SVGAGI.

V is TRBV14 and J is TRBJ2-5; 9 bases align to TRBD2. Germline values: CDR1 SGHDN, CDR2 FVKESK. With 5 bases clipped from V and 5 bases from J, the junction kept 3 bases outside the gene matches. The CDR3 is made up of 13 amino acids. The CDR3 is CASSYGLAETQYF. Written as DNA, the CDR3 is TGTGCCAGCAGCTACGGACTAGCGGAGACCCAGTACTTC.

CDR3 in amino acids: CASTREKSTDTQYF. Written as DNA, the CDR3 is TGTGCCAGTACGAGGGAAAAAAGCACAGATACGCAGTATTTT. The chain combines TRBV19 with TRBJ2-3; D is perhaps TRBD2 (5 bases). The CDR3 has 14 amino acids. With 7 bases removed from V and 0 bases from J, the gap between germline ends came to 11 bases. Per the germline V gene, CDR1 is LNHDA and CDR2 is SQIVND (reference sequence).

V is TRBV11-3 and J is TRBJ2-7; D might be TRBD1 (7 bases). The V gene lost 2 bases and the J gene lost 2 bases, with 16 bases spanning the gap. This CDR3 has 16 residues. Germline loops: CDR1 SGHNT, CDR2 YENEEA. This CDR3 is CASSLRGQGGAYEQYF. The CDR3 DNA follows: TGTGCCAGCAGCTTAAGAGGGCAGGGGGGAGCCTACGAGCAGTACTTC.